This TCR beta chain emerged from a study of a mutant IDH1 vaccine in newly diagnosed glioma. Time point specified: week 35, safety follow-up. A single vaccine dose contained 300 ug of mutant IDH1 20-mer peptide, and topical imiquimod was used with it. The trim removed 8 bases at V and 8 bases at J, leaving 10 bases unmatched. CDR3 length: 14 amino acids. Germline V gene data show CDR1 as WNHNN and CDR2 as SYGVQD (reference sequence). Assay: immunoSEQ multiplex PCR; the TCRdb copy retains only in-frame clones and omits some. The table lists tens of thousands of clones, approximately 81% of them singletons. Of note for this clone: Its specificity is unknown.

The TCR originated in a woman aged 40 to 55 with glioma. Some clones in this sample may be carry-over from other donors' samples. The chain carries TRBV10-1 and TRBJ1-2; TRBD1 agrees at 11 bases. This specimen was PBMCs, taken from a glioma patient whose treatment included an IDH1 peptide vaccine. Here the CDR3 reads CASSRTGTGGGYTF. CDR3 coding DNA: TGCGCCAGCTCCAGAACCGGGACAGGGGGAGGCTACACCTTC.